These T cell receptor beta chains were read from a single sample in a study of T cell responses to AZD1222 COVID-19 vaccine. TCRdb's copy holds only in-frame clones and misses some; the assay was immunoSEQ multiplex PCR. The table shows about 97,000 clones, with roughly 90% occurring only once. The material sequenced was peripheral blood, taken on day 0 of AZD1222 vaccination. The receptor set was obtained from an adult in good health. Both conserved end residues are part of each CDR3. D genes are given only for firm matches. Clone size, where shown, is once, few, many, or a class for clones that have expanded.

TRBJ1-5	TRBD1	TRBV28	NA	TGTGCCAGCAGCGTGGGACAGGGTTTTCGTCAGCCCCAGCATTTT	CASSVGQGFRQPQHF
TRBJ2-4	TRBD1	TRBV7-2	medium-sized	TGTGCCAGCAGCGTACAGGGGGGCCGGAACATTCAGTACTTC	CASSVQGGRNIQYF
TRBJ1-4	NA	TRBV11-2	NA	TGTGCCAGCAGCCCCCGGGAGGGAAAACTGTTTTTT	CASSPREGKLFF
TRBJ1-1	NA	TRBV4-2	NA	TGTGCCAGCAGGCTCAGGGCAGGGGCCACTGAAGCTTTCTTT	CASRLRAGATEAFF
TRBJ2-5	NA	TRBV14	few	TGTGCCAGCAGCCAAGTTGGGGGCTGGAGCCCCCAAGAGACCCAGTACTTC	CASSQVGGWSPQETQYF
TRBJ1-5	NA	TRBV11-2	NA	TGTGCCAGCAGCCCGGGACCGGCTAGTCAGCCCCAGCATTTT	CASSPGPASQPQHF
TRBJ1-6	NA	TRBV27	NA	TGTGCCAGCAGTTTATCTGCGGGAGTCTCACCCCTCCACTTT	CASSLSAGVSPLHF
TRBJ1-6	NA	TRBV9	NA	TGTGCCAGCAGCGTAGGGACAATGAATTCACCCCTCCACTTT	CASSVGTMNSPLHF
TRBJ1-3	NA	TRBV6-6	NA	TGTGCCAGCAGTTCACATGGAATTGGAAACACCATATATTTT	CASSSHGIGNTIYF
TRBJ2-7	NA	TRBV3-1/TRBV3-2	once	TGTGCCAGCAGCCAAAACGTTTACGAGCAGTACTTC	CASSQNVYEQYF
TRBJ2-5	TRBD1	TRBV11-2	NA	TGTGCCAGCAGCTTAGGAGGGGGCGCATCAGAGACCCAGTACTTC	CASSLGGGASETQYF
TRBJ2-3	TRBD2	TRBV5-1	once	TGCGCCAGCAGCTTCGGCGGGAGTTTCACAGATACGCAGTATTTT	CASSFGGSFTDTQYF
TRBJ1-6	NA	TRBV28	few	TGTGCCAGCAGTTTGGGGGGGCTTAATTCACCCCTCCACTTT	CASSLGGLNSPLHF
TRBJ2-1	NA	TRBV28	NA	TGTGCCAGCAGGACATCGTTGAATGAGCAGTTCTTC	CASRTSLNEQFF
TRBJ1-5	NA	TRBV7-8	NA	TGTGCCAGCAGACTAGGGGGTTATAGCAATCAGCCCCAGCATTTT	CASRLGGYSNQPQHF
TRBJ1-2	NA	TRBV9	NA	TGTGCCAGCAGCGTAGAAATGGGGGGCCGAGGCTACACCTTC	CASSVEMGGRGYTF
TRBJ2-3	NA	TRBV6-5	NA	TGTGCCAGCAGTTTCAGGGGCACAGATACGCAGTATTTT	CASSFRGTDTQYF
TRBJ1-1	NA	TRBV7-3	NA	TGTGCCAGCAACCTAAGGTACACTGAAGCTTTCTTT	CASNLRYTEAFF
TRBJ1-4	TRBD1	TRBV12-3/TRBV12-4	NA	TGTGCCAGCAATAGGGGGCGCAATGAAAAACTGTTTTTT	CASNRGRNEKLFF
TRBJ2-2	NA	TRBV10-2	NA	TGCGCCAGCAGTGAGACCAGGACAGTTACCGGGGAGCTGTTTTTT	CASSETRTVTGELFF
TRBJ2-1	TRBD2	TRBV5-1	once	TGCGCCAGCAGCAACAGCGGGGGGTACAATGAGCAGTTCTTC	CASSNSGGYNEQFF
TRBJ2-5	NA	TRBV3-1/TRBV3-2	once	TGTGCCAGCAGCCAAAAGGGGGGCTTGCGGGAGACCCAGTACTTC	CASSQKGGLRETQYF
TRBJ2-2	NA	TRBV19	NA	TGTGCCAGTAGTCCTGTTCGGACAGTCAACACCGGGGAGCTGTTTTTT	CASSPVRTVNTGELFF
TRBJ2-5	NA	TRBV2	NA	TGTGCCAGCAGTGAAGTCACTTTTGTGGAGACCCAGTACTTC	CASSEVTFVETQYF
TRBJ1-3	NA	TRBV9	NA	TGTGCCAGCAGCCCCCCGGCTGGAAACACCATATATTTT	CASSPPAGNTIYF
TRBJ1-1	NA	TRBV6-5	once	TGTGCCAGCATCATAGGTCGGGGGAACACTGAAGCTTTCTTT	CASIIGRGNTEAFF
TRBJ2-7	TRBD1	TRBV9	once	TGTGCCAGCAGCCCCAGACCGGGACAGGGACCCCACGAGCAGTACTTC	CASSPRPGQGPHEQYF
TRBJ1-2	NA	TRBV20-1	NA	TGCAGTGCTAGTCGGTCCGGGTCATTACCCCTGCTAGGCTACACCTTC	CSASRSGSLPLLGYTF
TRBJ1-1	NA	TRBV6-5	NA	TGTGCCAGCAGTTACGTCAGGGAGAGGGAAGCTTTCTTT	CASSYVREREAFF
TRBJ1-5	NA	TRBV6-5	once	TGTGCCAGCAGACCGACAGTAAATAGCAATCAGCCCCAGCATTTT	CASRPTVNSNQPQHF
TRBJ1-1	NA	TRBV28	NA	TGTGCCAGCAGTTTCGGGCAGGGAGACACTGAAGCTTTCTTT	CASSFGQGDTEAFF